This record covers a single T cell receptor beta chain. The V gene's germline CDR1 is SGHVS and CDR2 FQNEAQ. Trimming removed 4 bases from V and 7 bases from J; junction bases left unmatched: 4. CDR3 length: 13 amino acids. TCRdb keeps only in-frame clones here, not all; method: immunoSEQ multiplex PCR. The sample carries around 57,000 clones, around 92% recorded once. This sample was taken from a study of T cell changes during pregnancy in multiple sclerosis. Sequences were derived from CD4+ T cells from peripheral blood mononuclear cells, sampled after pregnancy. The sequence was collected from a female donor in good health, enrolled as a control in a pregnancy study. The V and J genes are TRBV7-8 and TRBJ2-1, with 7 bases matching TRBD1. CDR3 bases: TGTGCCAGCAGCTCCGACAGGGTTAATGAGCAGTTCTTC. Translated: CASSSDRVNEQFF.